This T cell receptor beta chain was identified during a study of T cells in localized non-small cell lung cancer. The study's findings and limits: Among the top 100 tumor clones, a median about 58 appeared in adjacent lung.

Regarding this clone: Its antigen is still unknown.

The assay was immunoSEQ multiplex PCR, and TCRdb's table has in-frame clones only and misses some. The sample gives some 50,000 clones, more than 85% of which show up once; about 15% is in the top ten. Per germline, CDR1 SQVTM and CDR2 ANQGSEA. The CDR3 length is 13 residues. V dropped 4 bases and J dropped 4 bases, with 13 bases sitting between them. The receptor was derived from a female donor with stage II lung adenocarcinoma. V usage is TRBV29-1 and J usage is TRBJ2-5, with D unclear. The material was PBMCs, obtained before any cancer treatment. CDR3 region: CSVVLGMGETQYF. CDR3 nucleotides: TGCAGCGTTGTTTTGGGGATGGGAGAGACCCAGTACTTC.